The clone carrying this TCR beta chain was recorded a few times. These data originate in a study of blood T cells in healthy people across ages. The use of a sample-barcoded 5' primer and a J-beta primer mix characterized a second PCR of 7 to 11 cycles. TCRdb redid the calling of the 5' RACE reads with MiXCR, one entry per CDR3 protein. This table holds roughly 410,000 distinct CDR3 sequences, about 52% found once. This receptor was taken from a man in his sixties in good health. Sequenced material: blood.

The CDR3 sequence: CASSQGSGPYGYTF. The CDR3 DNA reads as TGTGCCAGCAGCCAAGGGTCCGGACCTTATGGCTACACCTTC. This rearrangement joins TRBV3-1 to TRBJ1-2; D is unresolved. The CDR3 contains 14 residues. The germline V gene encodes CDR1 LGHDT and CDR2 YNNKEL (reference sequence). V lost 1 base to trimming and J lost 5 bases, with 11 bases between them.